This is a list of T cell receptor beta chains from one sample in a study of CD8 T cells in Susac syndrome. Each CDR3 protein gets one entry after TCRdb re-called the immunoSEQ multiplex PCR reads with MiXCR. The sample lists around 160,000 distinct CDR3 sequences; 85% to 95% were seen once. Source material: CD4+ T cells from PBMCs. Receptors originate from a human donor in good health. CDR3s include the opening cysteine and the closing phenylalanine or tryptophan. A D gene is named only where the DNA matches it firmly.

. TRBJ2-2 TRBV6-4 CASSEQVYTGELFF TGTGCCAGCAGCGAACAGGTGTACACCGGGGAGCTGTTTTTT
. TRBJ1-1 TRBV7-8 CASSLMLQPSTEAFF TGTGCCAGCAGCTTGATGTTGCAACCAAGCACTGAAGCTTTCTTT
. TRBJ2-7 TRBV7-3 CASSPNPDSYEQYF TGTGCCAGCAGCCCCAACCCCGACAGCTACGAGCAGTACTTC
. TRBJ2-7 TRBV3-1 CASSQVGRYEQYF TGTGCCAGCAGCCAAGTGGGACGCTACGAGCAGTACTTC
. TRBJ1-2 TRBV6-2/TRBV6-3 CASSYYRVMGYTF TGTGCCAGCAGTTACTACAGGGTGATGGGCTACACCTTC
TRBD1 TRBJ1-2 TRBV12-3/TRBV12-4 CASAPTGNYGYTF TGTGCCAGTGCTCCGACAGGGAACTATGGCTACACCTTC
TRBD1 TRBJ1-1 TRBV27 CASSSLDRGLTEAFF TGTGCCAGCAGTTCGCTGGACAGGGGGCTCACTGAAGCTTTCTTT
. TRBJ1-1 TRBV7-9 CASSEDPNTEAFF TGTGCCAGCAGCGAGGACCCGAACACTGAAGCTTTCTTT
TRBD1 TRBJ1-4 TRBV7-9 CASSSWDRNEKLFF TGTGCCAGCAGCTCGTGGGACAGGAATGAAAAACTGTTTTTT
TRBD1 TRBJ2-7 TRBV11-2 CASRSWGTGTYEQYF TGTGCCAGCAGATCATGGGGGACAGGGACCTACGAGCAGTACTTC
. TRBJ1-1 TRBV5-1 CASSPSLTAMNTEAFF TGCGCCAGCAGCCCAAGTCTGACAGCCATGAACACTGAAGCTTTCTTT